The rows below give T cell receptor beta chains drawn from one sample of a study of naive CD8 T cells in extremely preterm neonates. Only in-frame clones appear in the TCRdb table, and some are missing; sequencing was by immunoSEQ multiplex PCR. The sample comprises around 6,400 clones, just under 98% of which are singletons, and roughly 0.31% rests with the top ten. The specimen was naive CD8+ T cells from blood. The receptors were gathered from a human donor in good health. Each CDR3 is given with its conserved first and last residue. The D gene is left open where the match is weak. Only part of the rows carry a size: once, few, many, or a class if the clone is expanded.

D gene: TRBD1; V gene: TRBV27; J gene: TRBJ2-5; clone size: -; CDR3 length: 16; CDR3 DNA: TGTGCCAGCAGCCCGCTCGGGACAGGGGGGCCCGTCGCGCAGTACTTC; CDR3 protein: CASSPLGTGGPVAQYF
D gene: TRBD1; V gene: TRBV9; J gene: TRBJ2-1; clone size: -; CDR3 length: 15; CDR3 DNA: TGTGCCAGCAGCCCCGGGACAGGGCGGGACAATGAGCAGTTCTTC; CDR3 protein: CASSPGTGRDNEQFF
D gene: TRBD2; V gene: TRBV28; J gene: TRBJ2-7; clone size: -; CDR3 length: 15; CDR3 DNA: TGTGCCAGCTTAGCCTCGGGGACTAGCTCCTACGAGCAGTACTTC; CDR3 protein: CASLASGTSSYEQYF
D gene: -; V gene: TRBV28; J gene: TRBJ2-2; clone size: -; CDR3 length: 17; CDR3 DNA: TGTGCCAGCAGCCCTCTCTATGGCGGGGATTCGGCCGGGGAGCTGTTTTTT; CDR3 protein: CASSPLYGGDSAGELFF
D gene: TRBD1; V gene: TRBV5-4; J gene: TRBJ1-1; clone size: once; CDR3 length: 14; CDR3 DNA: TGTGCCAGCAGCTTGGGCGGGACAGTGCCTGAAGCTTTCTTT; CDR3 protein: CASSLGGTVPEAFF
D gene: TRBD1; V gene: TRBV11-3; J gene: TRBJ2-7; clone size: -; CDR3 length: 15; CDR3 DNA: TGTGCCAGCAGCTTAGCCGCGGGGACAGGCTACGAGCAGTACTTC; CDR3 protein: CASSLAAGTGYEQYF
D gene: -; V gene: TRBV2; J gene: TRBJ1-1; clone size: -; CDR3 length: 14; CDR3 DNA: TGTGCCAGCCCATGGGGAGAGGGGAACACTGAAGCTTTCTTT; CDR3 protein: CASPWGEGNTEAFF
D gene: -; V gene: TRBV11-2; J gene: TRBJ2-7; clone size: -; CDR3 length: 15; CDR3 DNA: TGTGCCAGCAGCTTAGAGGCGGTCCGCTCCTACGAGCAGTACTTC; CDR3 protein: CASSLEAVRSYEQYF
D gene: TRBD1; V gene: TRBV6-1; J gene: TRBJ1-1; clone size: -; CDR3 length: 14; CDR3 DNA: TGTGCCAGCCCCCAAGGGACAGACAACACTGAAGCTTTCTTT; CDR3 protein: CASPQGTDNTEAFF
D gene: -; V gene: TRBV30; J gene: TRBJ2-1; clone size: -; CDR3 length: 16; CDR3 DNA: TGTGCCTGGAGTGTAAGTGGGCTGATGCTCTACAATGAGCAGTTCTTC; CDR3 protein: CAWSVSGLMLYNEQFF
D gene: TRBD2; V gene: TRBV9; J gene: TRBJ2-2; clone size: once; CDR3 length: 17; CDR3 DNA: TGTGCCAGCAGCCCAACCGGACTAGCGGGGTACACCGGGGAGCTGTTTTTT; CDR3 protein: CASSPTGLAGYTGELFF
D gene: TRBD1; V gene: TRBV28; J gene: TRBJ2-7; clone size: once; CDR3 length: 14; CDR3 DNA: TGTGCCAGCAGTGTCCGGACAGGCCACTACGAGCAGTACTTC; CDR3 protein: CASSVRTGHYEQYF
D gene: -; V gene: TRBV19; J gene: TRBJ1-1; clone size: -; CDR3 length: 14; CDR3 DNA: TGTGCCAGTACTCACCACACCCAGAACACTGAAGCTTTCTTT; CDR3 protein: CASTHHTQNTEAFF
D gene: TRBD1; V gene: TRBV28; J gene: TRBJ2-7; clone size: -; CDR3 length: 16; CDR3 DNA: TGTGCCAGCAGTTTACTTATAGGGACAGGCTCCTACGAGCAGTACTTC; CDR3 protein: CASSLLIGTGSYEQYF
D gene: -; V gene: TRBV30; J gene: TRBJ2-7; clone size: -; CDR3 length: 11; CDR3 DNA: TGTGCCTGGAGTTTCCCGGGGGAGCAGTACTTC; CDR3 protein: CAWSFPGEQYF
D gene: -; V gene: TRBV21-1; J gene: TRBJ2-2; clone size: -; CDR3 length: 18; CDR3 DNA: TGTGCCAGCAGCAAAGGAAGGGCGACTAGCCTGAACACCGGGGAGCTGTTTTTT; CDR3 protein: CASSKGRATSLNTGELFF
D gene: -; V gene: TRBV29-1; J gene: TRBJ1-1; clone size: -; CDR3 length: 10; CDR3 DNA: TGCAGCGTTGCTAGATCTGAAGCTTTCTTT; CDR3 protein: CSVARSEAFF
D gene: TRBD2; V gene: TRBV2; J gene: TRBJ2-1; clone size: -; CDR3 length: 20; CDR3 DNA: TGTGCCAGCAGCAGTTTTATAGGGCTAGCGGGTACCAGCTCCTACAATGAGCAGTTCTTC; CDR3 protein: CASSSFIGLAGTSSYNEQFF
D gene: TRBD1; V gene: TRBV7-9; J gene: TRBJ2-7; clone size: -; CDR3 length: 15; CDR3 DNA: TGTGCCAGCAGTCCTCCAGGGGGCCCTACCTACGAGCAGTACTTC; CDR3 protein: CASSPPGGPTYEQYF
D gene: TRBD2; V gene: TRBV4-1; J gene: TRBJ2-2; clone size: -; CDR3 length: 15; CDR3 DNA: TGCGCCAGCAGCCCCGGGACTAGCATCACCGGGGAGCTGTTTTTT; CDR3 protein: CASSPGTSITGELFF
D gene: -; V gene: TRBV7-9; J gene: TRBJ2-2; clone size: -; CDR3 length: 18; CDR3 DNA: TGTGCCAGCAGCCCCTCTCCGCAAGAGTCTGGGAACACCGGGGAGCTGTTTTTT; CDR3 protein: CASSPSPQESGNTGELFF
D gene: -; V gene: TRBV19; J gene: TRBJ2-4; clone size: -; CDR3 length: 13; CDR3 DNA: TGTGCCAGTAGTGGACAGAGCAAAAACATTCAGTACTTC; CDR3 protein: CASSGQSKNIQYF
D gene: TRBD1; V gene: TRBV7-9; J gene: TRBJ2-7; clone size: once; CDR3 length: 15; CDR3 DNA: TGTGCCAGCAGCTTAGAGACAGGGGAGTTTTACGAGCAGTACTTC; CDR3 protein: CASSLETGEFYEQYF
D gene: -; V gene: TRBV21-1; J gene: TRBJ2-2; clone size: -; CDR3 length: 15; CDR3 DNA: TGTGCCAGCAGCATAGGAGGTCTCAACACCGGGGAGCTGTTTTTT; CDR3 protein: CASSIGGLNTGELFF
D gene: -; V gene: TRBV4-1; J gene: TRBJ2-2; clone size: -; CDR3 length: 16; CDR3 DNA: TGCGCCAGCAGCCGTTCTCCTGGACTGAACACCGGGGAGCTGTTTTTT; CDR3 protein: CASSRSPGLNTGELFF
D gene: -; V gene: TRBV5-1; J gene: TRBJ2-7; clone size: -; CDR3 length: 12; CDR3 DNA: TGCGCCAGCAGCATTAGCTCCTACGAGCAGTACTTC; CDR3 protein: CASSISSYEQYF
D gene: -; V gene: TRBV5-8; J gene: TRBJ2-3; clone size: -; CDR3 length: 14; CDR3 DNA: TGTGCCAGCAGCTTGGTCCTTGGGGGCGATACGCAGTATTTT; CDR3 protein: CASSLVLGGDTQYF
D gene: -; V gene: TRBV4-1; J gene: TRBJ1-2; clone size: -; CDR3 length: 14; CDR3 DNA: TGCGCCAGCAGCCACCTATCAGGGGAAAATGGCTACACCTTC; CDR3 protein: CASSHLSGENGYTF
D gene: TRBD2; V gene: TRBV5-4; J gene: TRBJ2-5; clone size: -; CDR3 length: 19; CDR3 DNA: TGTGCCAGCAGCGCCTCCGGGACTAGCGGCAGGTCCCTCCAAGAGACCCAGTACTTC; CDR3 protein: CASSASGTSGRSLQETQYF
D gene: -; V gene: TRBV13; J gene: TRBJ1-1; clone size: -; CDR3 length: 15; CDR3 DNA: TGTGCCAGCAGCTTAGGTATCGAGGGGAACACTGAAGCTTTCTTT; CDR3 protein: CASSLGIEGNTEAFF
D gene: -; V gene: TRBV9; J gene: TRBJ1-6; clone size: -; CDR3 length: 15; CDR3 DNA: TGTGCCAGCAGCTTAGATGAGGGATATAATTCACCCCTCCACTTT; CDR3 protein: CASSLDEGYNSPLHF
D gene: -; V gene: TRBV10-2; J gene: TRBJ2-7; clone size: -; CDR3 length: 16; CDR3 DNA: TGCGCCAGCAGTGGCCCGGATCGCGAGGGCCGGGGCGAGCAGTACTTC; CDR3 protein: CASSGPDREGRGEQYF
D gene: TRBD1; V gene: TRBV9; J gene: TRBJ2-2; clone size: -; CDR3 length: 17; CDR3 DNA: TGTGCCAGCAGCGTAGAAGGTGGGACAGGGAACACCGGGGAGCTGTTTTTT; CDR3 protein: CASSVEGGTGNTGELFF
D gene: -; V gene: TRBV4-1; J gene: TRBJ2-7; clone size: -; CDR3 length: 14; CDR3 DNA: TGCGCCAGCAGCCAAGATCATACCAGGGACGAGCAGTACTTC; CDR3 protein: CASSQDHTRDEQYF
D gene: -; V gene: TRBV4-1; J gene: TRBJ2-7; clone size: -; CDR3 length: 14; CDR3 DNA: TGCGCCAGCAGCCAAGAAGGCAGGGTAGGCGAGCAGTACTTC; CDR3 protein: CASSQEGRVGEQYF
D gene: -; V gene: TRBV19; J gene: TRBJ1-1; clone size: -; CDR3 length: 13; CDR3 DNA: TGTGCCAGCGGGACTAGTTTAGTCACTGAAGCTTTCTTT; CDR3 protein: CASGTSLVTEAFF
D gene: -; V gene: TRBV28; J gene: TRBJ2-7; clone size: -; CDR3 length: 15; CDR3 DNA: TGTGCCAGCAGTTTCCCTAAGACAGTATCATCCGAGCAGTACTTC; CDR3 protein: CASSFPKTVSSEQYF
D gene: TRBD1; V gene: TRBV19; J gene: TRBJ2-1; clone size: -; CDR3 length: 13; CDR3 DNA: TGTGCCAGTAGTACTGGACAGGGCAATGAGCAGTTCTTC; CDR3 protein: CASSTGQGNEQFF
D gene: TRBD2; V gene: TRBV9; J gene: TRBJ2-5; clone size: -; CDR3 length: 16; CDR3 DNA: TGTGCCAGCAGCGCCGGGACTAGCGGGAAGCAAGATACCCAGTACTTC; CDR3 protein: CASSAGTSGKQDTQYF
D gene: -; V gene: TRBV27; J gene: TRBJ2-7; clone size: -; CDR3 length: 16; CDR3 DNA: TGTGCCAGCAGTTTATACGCACAGGGTAGCTCCTACGAGCAGTACTTC; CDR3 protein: CASSLYAQGSSYEQYF
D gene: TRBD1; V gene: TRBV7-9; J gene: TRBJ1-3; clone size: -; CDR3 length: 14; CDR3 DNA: TGTGCCAGCCCCAAGGGGGCGGCTGGAAACACCATATATTTT; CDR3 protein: CASPKGAAGNTIYF
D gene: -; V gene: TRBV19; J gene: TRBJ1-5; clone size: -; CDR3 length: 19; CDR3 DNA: TGTGCCAGTAGTTCCAAGGGCGGACAGAGTAGTTATAGCAATCAGCCCCAGCATTTT; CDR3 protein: CASSSKGGQSSYSNQPQHF
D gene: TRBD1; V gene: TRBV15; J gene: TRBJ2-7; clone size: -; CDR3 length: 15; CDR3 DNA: TGTGCCACCAGCAGAGATAGGGGACAGGGTTACGAGCAGTACTTC; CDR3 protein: CATSRDRGQGYEQYF
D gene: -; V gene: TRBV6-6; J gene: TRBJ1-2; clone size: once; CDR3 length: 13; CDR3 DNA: TGTGCCAGCAGTTACGGCGCTAGCTATGGCTACACCTTC; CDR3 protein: CASSYGASYGYTF
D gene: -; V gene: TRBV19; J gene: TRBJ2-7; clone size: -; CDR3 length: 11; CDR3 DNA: TGTGCCAGTCAAAGGGGGTACGAGCAGTACTTC; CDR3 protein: CASQRGYEQYF
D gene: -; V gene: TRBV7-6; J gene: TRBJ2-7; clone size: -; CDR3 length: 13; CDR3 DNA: TGTGCCAGCACCAATTTCCCCGGGTACGAGCAGTACTTC; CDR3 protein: CASTNFPGYEQYF
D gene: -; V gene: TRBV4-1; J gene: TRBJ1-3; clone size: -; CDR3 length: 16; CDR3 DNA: TGCGCCAGCAGCCTTTCGACAGGACCCTCTGGAAACACCATATATTTT; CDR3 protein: CASSLSTGPSGNTIYF
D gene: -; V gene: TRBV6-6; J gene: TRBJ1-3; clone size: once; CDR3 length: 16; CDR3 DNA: TGTGCCAGCAGCCCTTTGTCGGGGTCGGGTGGAAACACCATATATTTT; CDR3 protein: CASSPLSGSGGNTIYF
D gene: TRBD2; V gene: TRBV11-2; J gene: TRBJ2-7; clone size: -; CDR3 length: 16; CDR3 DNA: TGTGCCAGCAGCTTATCCCCTAGCGGGAGCTCCTACGAGCAGTACTTC; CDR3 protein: CASSLSPSGSSYEQYF
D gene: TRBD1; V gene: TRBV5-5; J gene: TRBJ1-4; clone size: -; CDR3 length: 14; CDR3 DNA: TGTGCCAGCAGCTCACAGGGGGCGTATGAAAAACTGTTTTTT; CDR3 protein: CASSSQGAYEKLFF
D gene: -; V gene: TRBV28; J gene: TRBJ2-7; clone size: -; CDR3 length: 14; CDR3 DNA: TGTGCCAGCAGCTTACGCCCGAGCTCCTACGAGCAGTACTTC; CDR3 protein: CASSLRPSSYEQYF
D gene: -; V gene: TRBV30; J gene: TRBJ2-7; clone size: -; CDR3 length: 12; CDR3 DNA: TGTGCCTTCTCCGGGGGCTCCTACGAGCAGTACTTC; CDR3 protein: CAFSGGSYEQYF
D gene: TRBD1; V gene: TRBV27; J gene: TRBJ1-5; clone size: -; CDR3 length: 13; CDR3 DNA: TGTGCCAGCAGTCCCAGGGGGCAACAGCCCCAGCATTTT; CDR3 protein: CASSPRGQQPQHF
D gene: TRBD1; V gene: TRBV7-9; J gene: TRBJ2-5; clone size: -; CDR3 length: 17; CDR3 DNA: TGTGCCAGCAGCTTAGATTGGCGGACAGGGGGACCAGATACCCAGTACTTC; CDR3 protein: CASSLDWRTGGPDTQYF
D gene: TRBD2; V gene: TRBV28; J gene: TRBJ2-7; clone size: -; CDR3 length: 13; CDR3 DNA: TGTGCCAGCAGTTTAGGGAGGGCCTACGAGCAGTACTTC; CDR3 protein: CASSLGRAYEQYF
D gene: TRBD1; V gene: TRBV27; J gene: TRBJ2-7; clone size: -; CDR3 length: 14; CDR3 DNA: TGTGCCAGCAGTTTCGGGACAGGGGGCGGCGAGCAGTACTTC; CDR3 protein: CASSFGTGGGEQYF
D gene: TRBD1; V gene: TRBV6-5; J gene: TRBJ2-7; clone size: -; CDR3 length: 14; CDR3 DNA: TGTGCCAGCAGCTTTGGACAGGGGAACTACGAGCAGTACTTC; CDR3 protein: CASSFGQGNYEQYF
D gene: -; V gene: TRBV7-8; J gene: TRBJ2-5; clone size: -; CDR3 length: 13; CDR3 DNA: TGTGCCAGCAGCTTGAATCTAGCTGATACCCAGTACTTC; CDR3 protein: CASSLNLADTQYF
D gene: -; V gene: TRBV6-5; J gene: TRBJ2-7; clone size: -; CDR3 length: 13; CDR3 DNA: TGTGCCAGCAGTATGACCGGGACTCACGAGCAGTACTTC; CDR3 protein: CASSMTGTHEQYF